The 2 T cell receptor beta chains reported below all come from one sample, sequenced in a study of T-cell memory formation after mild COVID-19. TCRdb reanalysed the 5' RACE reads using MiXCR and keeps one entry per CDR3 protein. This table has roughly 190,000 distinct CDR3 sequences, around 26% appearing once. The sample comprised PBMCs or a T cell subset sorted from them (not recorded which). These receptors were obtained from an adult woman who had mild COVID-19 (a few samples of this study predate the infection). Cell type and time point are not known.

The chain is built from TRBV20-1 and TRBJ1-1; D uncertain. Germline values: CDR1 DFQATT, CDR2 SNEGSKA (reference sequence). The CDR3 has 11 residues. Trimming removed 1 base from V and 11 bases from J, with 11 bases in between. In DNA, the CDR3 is TGCAGTGCTAGAGTCGCAGTTCGTGCTTTCTTT. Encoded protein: CSARVAVRAFF.

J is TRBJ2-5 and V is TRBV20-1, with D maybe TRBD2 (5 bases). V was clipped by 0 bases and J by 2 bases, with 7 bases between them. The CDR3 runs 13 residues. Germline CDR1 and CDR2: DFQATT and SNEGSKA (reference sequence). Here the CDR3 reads CSARDRGQETQYF. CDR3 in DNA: TGCAGTGCTAGAGATCGGGGTCAAGAGACCCAGTACTTC.